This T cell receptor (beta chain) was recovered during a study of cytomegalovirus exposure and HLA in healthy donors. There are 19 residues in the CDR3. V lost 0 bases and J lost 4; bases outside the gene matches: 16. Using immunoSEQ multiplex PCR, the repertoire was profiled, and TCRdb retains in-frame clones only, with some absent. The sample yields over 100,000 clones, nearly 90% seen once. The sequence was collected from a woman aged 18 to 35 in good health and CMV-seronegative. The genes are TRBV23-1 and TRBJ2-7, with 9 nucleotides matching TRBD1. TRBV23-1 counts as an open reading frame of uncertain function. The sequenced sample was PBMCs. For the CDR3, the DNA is TGCGCCAGCAGTCAATCAGCGGGACGGGGACAGGGCTTGAGTTACGAGCAGTACTTC. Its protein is CASSQSAGRGQGLSYEQYF.